The present T cell receptor beta chain was sequenced within a study of T-cell memory formation after mild COVID-19 (dated by TCRdb to the early 2020s). Some background on the complete study: Most TCR sequence clusters were specific to one of the two donors. In a couple of donors, T-cell clones that expanded and contracted after mild COVID-19 were tracked by sequencing TCRalpha and TCRbeta repertoires over time. Two young, previously healthy adult volunteers made up the cohort, one male and one female.

On the study overall, not on this receptor specifically: SARS-CoV-2 specificity was not confirmed for the second-wave clones peaking on day 37. Contracting CD4+ clones appeared mostly in the CM and EM memory subsets, whereas CD8+ clones were enriched in EMRA. From day 15 to 85, contracting clones showed balanced CD4/CD8 phenotypes, whereas a second wave of clones that expanded from day 15 to 37 leaned towards CD4+. Only two mild cases were covered in the study, and larger cohorts including severe cases with pre-infection samples were considered necessary. Some responding clones were detected in pre-infection memory, which suggested that pre-existing cross-reactive memory T cells had joined the SARS-CoV-2 response.

From cysteine to phenylalanine, the CDR3 is 12 amino acids long. This entry keeps only the CDR3 DNA: 36 bases, framed from base 1. Reading the germline V gene gives CDR1 SGHNT and CDR2 YENEEA. Between the V and J ends, shortened by 5 bases and 7 bases respectively, the junction contains 9 bases. This clonotype has only a few counts. It lacks a known antigen. No quality values exist for individual bases; no much larger clone is one base distant. Sequencing used an Illumina NovaSeq 6000. Using 5'RACE with constant-segment primers, TCRalpha and TCRbeta cDNA libraries were constructed, with sample barcodes and unique molecular identifiers added in the process. Trizol reagent was used to extract RNA from every sample. Libraries were amplified in two PCR steps, with a second sample barcode and Illumina TruSeq adapters added in the second step. Sequencing of libraries was performed on an Illumina NovaSeq with 2 x 150 bp paired-end reads. The published analysis was carried out like this. Demultiplexing of reads and collapsing into UMI-guided consensus sequences were performed with migec v1.2.7. Using mixcr v2.1.11, UMI consensuses were aligned to TRA and TRB V and J templates and then assembled into clonotypes. Clonotypes were classified as expanded or contracted when called significant by both edgeR and NoisET, with noise models trained on biological replicates. For edgeR calls, the cutoffs were a false discovery rate-adjusted p below 0.01 and a log2 fold-change threshold of 1. PCA with hierarchical clustering of max-normalized trajectories of the 1000 most abundant clonotypes was used as exploratory dynamics analysis. Each responding clone was given a CD4 or CD8 phenotype based on the CD4+ and CD8+ repertoires, which had been sequenced separately. TCRdb trimmed the raw reads at Q25, called clones with MiXCR and kept productive beta chains. For every CDR3 protein sequence, its rows merge into one entry that carries the most common genes and DNA. It is TCRdb's table, rather than the study itself, that gives the V and J calls and clone size. The table for this sample lists 130,000 to 150,000 distinct CDR3 sequences; under 25% of them were counted only once. The leading ten clones occupy approximately 2% of the sample.

Ficoll-Paque density gradient centrifugation was used to isolate PBMCs. The origin of this receptor is an adult woman who had mild COVID-19 (a few samples of this study predate the infection). The sample titles of this study are shuffled in the database, so cell type and time point are left out; the donor was told from shared clones. Rearrangement joined TRBV11-3 to TRBJ2-4, with the D gene not confidently named. What was sequenced was PBMCs or a T cell subset sorted from them (not recorded which). The bases read TGTGCCAGCAGCGGGGTGTCGAACATTCAGTACTTC. The encoded protein is CASSGVSNIQYF.